These 27 T cell receptor beta chains were all obtained from the same sample, sequenced in a study of OX40 agonist ivuxolimab in advanced cancers. Libraries were prepared through the immunoSEQ multiplex PCR assay. The immuneACCESS repertoire file appears here via TCRdb, limited to in-frame rearrangements. These files lack a portion of the clones; in checked studies, under half of the deficit traces to unresolved V genes, and the cause of the others is not known. The sample table contains some 66,000 clones; only one count was recorded for roughly 87% of them. The top ten clonotypes cover under 2.5% of the sample. Source: CD4+ or CD8+ T cells sorted from blood, taken in a trial of the OX40 agonist ivuxolimab. The origin of the receptors is an adult with an advanced solid tumor such as melanoma, head and neck, liver or kidney cancer.

This chain joins TRBV30 and TRBJ2-5; TRBD2 might be the D (7 bases). V gave up 0 bases and J gave up 5 bases, with 16 bases separating them. CDR1 and CDR2 (germline): GTSNPN, SVGIG (reference sequence). The CDR3 is 15 amino acids. DNA of the CDR3: TGTGCCTGGAGTGTCCTAAAGGGGGGGGCGGAGACCCAGTACTTC. Protein sequence: CAWSVLKGGAETQYF.

The chain links TRBV7-2 to TRBJ1-4; D is unclear. V was trimmed by 3 bases and J by 6 bases, leaving 8 bases between them. The CDR3 length is 13 residues. Germline V CDR1 and CDR2: SGHTA, FQGNSA. CDR3 sequence reads: CASSLRRDEKLFF. CDR3 DNA sequence: TGTGCCAGCAGCTTGAGGCGAGATGAAAAACTGTTTTTT.

V usage is TRBV10-1 and J usage is TRBJ1-1, with a possible D match to TRBD1 (5 bases). CDR1 is WNHNN, CDR2 SYGVQD, per germline (reference sequence). This CDR3 has 14 amino acids. The V end was cut by 3 bases, the J end by 0 bases, with 8 bases between. In DNA form, the CDR3 reads TGCGCCAGCAGTGACGAGGGGCTGAACACTGAAGCTTTCTTT. Translated, it gives CASSDEGLNTEAFF.

This clone was detected only a few times. This rearrangement joins TRBV19 to TRBJ2-1; tentatively, D is TRBD1 or TRBD2 (6 bases each). Germline CDR1 is LNHDA and CDR2 is SQIVND (reference sequence). The CDR3 has 13 residues. The V and J ends lost 11 bases and 5 bases respectively, with 16 bases between them. CDR3 coding DNA: TGTGCCTGTGGGGGGCCCCTCGACAATGAGCAGTTCTTC. Protein sequence: CACGGPLDNEQFF.

V and J are TRBV7-9 and TRBJ1-5; TRBD1 might be the D (5 bases). The length of the CDR3 is 14 residues. Germline V gene data show CDR1 as SEHNR and CDR2 as FQNEAQ (reference sequence). Trimming cost V 5 bases and J 2 bases, with 10 bases left between them. The CDR3: CASSNRDGNQPQHF. CDR3 coding DNA: TGTGCCAGCAGCAACCGGGACGGCAATCAGCCCCAGCATTTT.

The CDR3 bases are TGTGCCAGCAGTTTAGATCTGAGCCAGTACTTC. It specifies CASSLDLSQYF. The chain links TRBV28 to TRBJ2-5; D is undetermined. CDR1 is MDHEN, CDR2 SYDVKM, per germline. The CDR3 is made up of 11 amino acids. V gave up 2 bases and J gave up 10 bases, with 8 bases separating them.

J is TRBJ2-2 and V is TRBV28, with D hard to call. The germline V gene has CDR1 MDHEN and CDR2 SYDVKM. The CDR3 runs to 13 residues. Trimming cost V 3 bases and J 6 bases, with 8 bases left between them. CDR3 sequence: CASSLYFAGELFF. CDR3 nucleotide sequence: TGTGCCAGCAGTTTGTACTTCGCCGGGGAGCTGTTTTTT.

V usage is TRBV28 and J usage is TRBJ2-2; a weak D match, TRBD2 (5 bases). CDR3 length: 16 residues. The germline V gene has CDR1 MDHEN and CDR2 SYDVKM. Trimming removed 3 bases from V and 4 bases from J, with 15 bases in between. The CDR3 loop reads CASSFSTRRVTGELFF. DNA of the CDR3: TGTGCCAGCAGTTTTTCTACCCGGCGGGTCACCGGGGAGCTGTTTTTT.

The gene calls are TRBV28 and TRBJ1-2, with a weak D call TRBD1 (5 bases). Between the trimmed V and J ends, which lost 2 bases and 8 bases, there was a span of 15 bases. Germline CDR1 MDHEN, CDR2 SYDVKM. The CDR3 contains 14 residues. The DNA for the CDR3 is TGTGCCAGCAGTTTAATCGCAGGGAGCCTAGGCTACACCTTC. This encodes CASSLIAGSLGYTF.

The chain carries TRBV19 and TRBJ1-4; D is ambiguous. With 3 bases removed from V and 4 bases from J, the gap between germline ends came to 9 bases. There are 14 residues in the CDR3. The V gene's germline CDR1 is LNHDA and CDR2 SQIVND (reference sequence). The DNA for the CDR3 is TGTGCCAGTAGTATTGAGGGTTTTAATGAAAAACTGTTTTTT. This encodes CASSIEGFNEKLFF.

This chain links TRBV6-7 with TRBJ2-7, with D possibly TRBD2 on 7 matching bases. TRBV6-7 is filed as an ORF, its function uncertain. This CDR3 spans 16 amino acids. Trimming removed 1 base from V and 1 base from J, with 14 bases in between. CDR3 protein: CASSYCFEGGSYEQYF. The CDR3 coding sequence is TGTGCCAGCAGTTACTGTTTCGAGGGGGGGTCCTACGAGCAGTACTTC.

This clone came up a few times. V and J are TRBV4-2 and TRBJ2-2, with D hard to call. The V and J ends lost 1 base and 6 bases respectively, with 12 bases between them. Looked up from germline, CDR1 is LGHNA and CDR2 is YNFKEQ. The CDR3 consists of 15 residues. CDR3 protein: CASSQAGYSAGELFF. The CDR3, as DNA: TGTGCCAGCAGCCAAGCGGGTTACAGCGCCGGGGAGCTGTTTTTT.

The rearrangement joins TRBV5-1 to TRBJ2-3; 7 nucleotides line up with TRBD1. CDR1 SGHRS and CDR2 YFSETQ come from the germline V gene. V lost 4 bases and J lost 5; bases outside the gene matches: 7. The CDR3 covers 14 residues. The CDR3, as DNA: TGCGCCAGCAGCAACAGGGGTTTAGGAGATACGCAGTATTTT. It specifies CASSNRGLGDTQYF.

This sequence joins TRBV30 and TRBJ1-3; 7 bases line up with TRBD1. V dropped 1 base and J dropped 8; count of bases not matched to a gene: 11. In germline, CDR1 is GTSNPN, CDR2 SVGIG (reference sequence). This CDR3 spans 15 amino acids. CDR3: CAWSEPRGAFDTIYF. The DNA for the CDR3 is TGTGCCTGGAGTGAACCCAGGGGGGCCTTTGACACCATATATTTT.

The chain has TRBV5-6 and TRBJ2-2; the D gene is possibly TRBD1 (5 bases). Germline V lookup: CDR1 SGHDT, CDR2 YYEEEE. This CDR3 has 16 residues. Trimming cost V 2 bases and J 0 bases, with 11 bases left between them. CDR3 amino acids: CASSFQQAANTGELFF. DNA for the CDR3: TGTGCCAGCAGCTTTCAACAGGCAGCGAACACCGGGGAGCTGTTTTTT.

By proportion, this clone is medium-sized. The chain uses TRBV5-4 and TRBJ2-7; D tentatively fits TRBD1 or TRBD2 (5 bases each). CDR1 is SGHNT, CDR2 YYREEE, per germline (reference sequence). This CDR3 contains 14 residues. The V end was cut by 3 bases, the J end by 4 bases, with 14 bases between. The DNA for the CDR3 is TGTGCCAGCAGCTCTTCGGTCGGGGCGTACGAGCAGTACTTC. Translated, it gives CASSSSVGAYEQYF.

V usage is TRBV6-6 and J usage is TRBJ2-1; D call uncertain. From germline, CDR1 is MNHNY and CDR2 SVGAGI (reference sequence). The CDR3 spans 10 residues. The V end was cut by 8 bases, the J end by 5 bases, with 4 bases between. The CDR3 sequence: CASRDNEQFF. The CDR3 region has the DNA TGTGCCAGCCGAGACAATGAGCAGTTCTTC.

V usage is TRBV11-2 and J usage is TRBJ2-1; TRBD2 is a possible D gene (5 bases). The CDR3 consists of 14 residues. Germline assignment: CDR1 SGHAT and CDR2 FQNNGV. V gave up 1 base and J gave up 2 bases, with 6 bases separating them. The CDR3 loop is CASSLAGTYNEQFF. The CDR3 region has the DNA TGTGCCAGCAGCTTAGCGGGGACCTACAATGAGCAGTTCTTC.

The chain is built from TRBV21-1 and TRBJ2-1; TRBD2, as called in the table, went unchecked against the DNA. TRBV21-1 counts as a pseudogene. The CDR3 runs to 14 residues. CDR3 amino acids: CATRGRGDYNEQFF. Here the CDR3 DNA reads TGTGCCACCCGAGGGCGGGGAGACTACAATGAGCAGTTCTTC.

This clone was detected a few times. This rearrangement joins TRBV6-4 to TRBJ1-2; 7 bases are shared with TRBD1. CDR1 is MRHNA and CDR2 is SNTAGT in the germline V gene. The V gene end was trimmed by 4 bases and the J gene end by 2 bases; junction bases not matched to a gene: 1. The CDR3 is 13 residues long. CDR3 nucleotides: TGTGCCAGCAGTGCACAGGGGAACTATGGCTACACCTTC. Translating gives CASSAQGNYGYTF.

The genes are TRBV7-8 and TRBJ2-7; no clear D. Germline V gene lookup returns CDR1 SGHVS and CDR2 FQNEAQ. Trimming stripped 1 base from V and 5 bases from J, with 9 bases between. This CDR3 region has 13 residues. This chain's CDR3 is CASSLGVRNEQYF. In nucleotides, the CDR3 is TGTGCCAGCAGCTTAGGGGTACGAAACGAGCAGTACTTC.

Regarding this clone: This CDR3 is also generated by other DNA sequences in the sample. The chain has TRBV7-2 and TRBJ2-5; TRBD2 matches at 7 bases. CDR1 SGHTA and CDR2 FQGNSA come from the germline V gene. The CDR3 runs 13 residues. Trimming cost V 3 bases and J 3 bases; bases outside gene matches: 1. The CDR3 region has the DNA TGTGCCAGCAGCTTTGCGGGAGAAGAGACCCAGTACTTC. Translated, it gives CASSFAGEETQYF.

V usage is TRBV7-2 and J usage is TRBJ2-1; 12 nucleotides agree with TRBD2. Germline CDR1 is SGHTA and CDR2 is FQGNSA. This CDR3 is 18 amino acids long. The ends lost 5 bases at V and 0 bases at J; junction bases unmatched: 8. CDR3 nucleotide sequence: TGTGCCAGCAGCAAGGGACTAGCGGGTATACCCTCCTACAATGAGCAGTTCTTC. It specifies CASSKGLAGIPSYNEQFF.

The genes are TRBV7-2 and TRBJ2-7; tentative D call: TRBD2 (5 bases). V lost 5 bases and J lost 0, with 14 bases in between. Germline V gene data show CDR1 as SGHTA and CDR2 as FQGNSA. The CDR3 runs 15 residues. CDR3 in amino acids: CASSPRTFSSYEQYF. The DNA for the CDR3 is TGTGCCAGCAGCCCGAGGACTTTTAGCTCCTACGAGCAGTACTTC.

The CDR3 region is CASSLGLDTDTQYF. CDR3 sequence (DNA): TGTGCCAGCAGCTTAGGACTAGACACAGATACGCAGTATTTT. The chain links TRBV7-3 to TRBJ2-3, with 7 positions matching TRBD2. V trimming: 2 bases; J trimming: 2 bases; junction bases outside the gene matches: 1. Germline assignment: CDR1 SGHTA and CDR2 FQGTGA. The CDR3 is made up of 14 amino acids.

The chain carries TRBV6-6 and TRBJ2-1; perhaps TRBD2 as D (5 bases). CDR1 is MNHNY and CDR2 is SVGAGI in the germline V gene (reference sequence). V was pared by 5 bases and J by 10 bases, with 15 bases between. The CDR3 is made up of 13 amino acids. CDR3: CASSPVKEAEQFF. The CDR3 DNA follows: TGTGCCAGCAGTCCGGTTAAGGAGGCAGAGCAGTTCTTC.

The chain has TRBV6-1 and TRBJ2-1; D is unresolved. With 2 bases removed from V and 5 bases from J, the gap between germline ends came to 16 bases. The CDR3 loop spans 16 amino acids. Per germline, CDR1 MNHNS and CDR2 SASEGT. In DNA, the CDR3 is TGTGCCAGCAGTGAAAATATAACTCCTCGGGACAATGAGCAGTTCTTC. The encoded protein is CASSENITPRDNEQFF.